These T cell receptor beta chains were read from a single sample in a study of blood T cell repertoires in COVID-19. Clones were read by immunoSEQ multiplex PCR, and TCRdb kept only the in-frame ones, dropping some. In the table there are about 89,000 clones, around 90% of which are singletons. The sequenced material came from peripheral blood. The receptors shown here come from a human donor with active COVID-19. The donor label of this sample is uncertain. CDR3s include the opening cysteine and the closing phenylalanine or tryptophan. The order of the fields is J gene, D gene, V gene, clone size, CDR3 DNA, CDR3 protein. A D gene is named only where the DNA matches it firmly. Expanded clones are given a class, and other clones once, few, many or no size at all.

J: TRBJ1-6
D: -
V: TRBV7-3
size: few
DNA: TGTGCCAGCAGCTCAACCGCGCGCAGGGGAGCTGGGAATTCACCCCTCCACTTT
CDR3: CASSSTARRGAGNSPLHF

J: TRBJ2-3
D: TRBD1
V: TRBV7-8
size: -
DNA: TGTGCCAGCAGCTTAGCGCACCGGGACAGGAGCTTCACAGATACGCAGTATTTT
CDR3: CASSLAHRDRSFTDTQYF

J: TRBJ1-5
D: -
V: TRBV6-5
size: -
DNA: TGTGCCAGCACCAACAGGGCCGATACCCAGCCCCAGCATTTT
CDR3: CASTNRADTQPQHF

J: TRBJ2-5
D: -
V: TRBV3-1/TRBV3-2
size: -
DNA: TGTGCCAGCAGCCAAGACAGGATACTCCAAGAGACCCAGTACTTC
CDR3: CASSQDRILQETQYF

J: TRBJ2-1
D: TRBD2
V: TRBV5-1
size: -
DNA: TGCGCCAGCAGCCCGACCGGGACTAATTCCTACAATGAGCAGTTCTTC
CDR3: CASSPTGTNSYNEQFF

J: TRBJ2-7
D: TRBD2
V: TRBV2
size: -
DNA: TGTGCCAGCAGCAGGATGGGGGGGGCCTACGAGCAGTACTTC
CDR3: CASSRMGGAYEQYF

J: TRBJ2-3
D: TRBD2
V: TRBV3-1/TRBV3-2
size: -
DNA: TGTGCCAGCAGCCCTGGGAGCGGGGGTGGAACAGATACGCAGTATTTT
CDR3: CASSPGSGGGTDTQYF

J: TRBJ1-2
D: TRBD1
V: TRBV2
size: -
DNA: TGTGCCAGCAGTGCGGACAGGGGGCTTTCCCGTTTAGGCTACACCTTC
CDR3: CASSADRGLSRLGYTF

J: TRBJ2-3
D: TRBD2
V: TRBV27
size: -
DNA: TGTGCCAGCAGTTTAGCAGCGGGGGCCCCCACAGATACGCAGTATTTT
CDR3: CASSLAAGAPTDTQYF

J: TRBJ2-2
D: -
V: TRBV23-1
size: -
DNA: TGCGCCAGCAGTCAATCAAGTCCGGGGAGTACCGGGGAGCTGTTTTTT
CDR3: CASSQSSPGSTGELFF

J: TRBJ1-6
D: TRBD1
V: TRBV2
size: -
DNA: TGTGCCAGCAGTGTTTACCCCAATCGTTACGACAGGGACCATTCACCCCTCCACTTT
CDR3: CASSVYPNRYDRDHSPLHF

J: TRBJ1-2
D: TRBD1
V: TRBV27
size: -
DNA: TGTGCCAGCAGTTCCAGGGGGTTAGCTAACTATGGCTACACCTTC
CDR3: CASSSRGLANYGYTF

J: TRBJ2-1
D: TRBD2
V: TRBV20-1
size: once
DNA: TGCAGTGCTAGTAGACCCTCGGGGGGGCTACCCGAGAACAATGAGCAGTTCTTC
CDR3: CSASRPSGGLPENNEQFF

J: TRBJ2-4
D: TRBD1
V: TRBV12-5
size: -
DNA: TGTGCTAGTGGCCTCGGACAGGTAGCCAAAAACATTCAGTACTTC
CDR3: CASGLGQVAKNIQYF

J: TRBJ1-1
D: -
V: TRBV29-1
size: -
DNA: TGCAGCGTTGAGGAGGGGACCCTCACTGAAGCTTTCTTT
CDR3: CSVEEGTLTEAFF

J: TRBJ1-2
D: -
V: TRBV2
size: -
DNA: TGTGCCAGCAGTGAAGACCTATTGTGGCAGGGTAGCGGCGGCTACACCTTC
CDR3: CASSEDLLWQGSGGYTF

J: TRBJ1-4
D: -
V: TRBV5-4
size: once
DNA: TGTGCCAGCAGCCACAGGGATTTTAATGAAAAACTGTTTTTT
CDR3: CASSHRDFNEKLFF

J: TRBJ2-1
D: TRBD2
V: TRBV7-6
size: -
DNA: TGTGCCAGCAGCTCCATAGCGGGGGTGGGTTACAATGAGCAGTTCTTC
CDR3: CASSSIAGVGYNEQFF

J: TRBJ2-3
D: -
V: TRBV27
size: -
DNA: TGTGCCAGCAGCCCAAGCCAGGGACTCGCAAACACAGATACGCAGTATTTT
CDR3: CASSPSQGLANTDTQYF

J: TRBJ1-2
D: TRBD1
V: TRBV11-2
size: once
DNA: TGTGCCAGCAGCTCACGGACAGGACACTATGGCTACACCTTC
CDR3: CASSSRTGHYGYTF

J: TRBJ2-7
D: -
V: TRBV2
size: -
DNA: TGTGCCAGCAACGCCGAGACAGCCCGGACCACCTACGAGCAGTACTTC
CDR3: CASNAETARTTYEQYF

J: TRBJ2-3
D: -
V: TRBV5-1
size: -
DNA: TGCGCCAGCAGGGCCCGGGGGAGCACAGATACGCAGTATTTT
CDR3: CASRARGSTDTQYF

J: TRBJ1-2
D: TRBD1
V: TRBV5-4
size: -
DNA: TGTGCCAGCAGTTTTCCCGGGACAGCTAACTATGGCTACACCTTC
CDR3: CASSFPGTANYGYTF

J: TRBJ2-7
D: TRBD2
V: TRBV28
size: -
DNA: TGTGCCAGCAGTTTTAGGGTCCTAGCGGGGCCCAGGGGCGAGCAGTACTTC
CDR3: CASSFRVLAGPRGEQYF

J: TRBJ2-3
D: -
V: TRBV5-1
size: -
DNA: TGCGCCAGCAGCTCAGAAATGGACTTCGGTACGCAGTATTTT
CDR3: CASSSEMDFGTQYF

J: TRBJ1-1
D: -
V: TRBV6-1
size: -
DNA: TGTGCCAGCAGTGAGGTGGAACAGGCCGAAGCTTTCTTT
CDR3: CASSEVEQAEAFF

J: TRBJ2-7
D: TRBD2
V: TRBV18
size: -
DNA: TGTGCCAGCTCAACCTCAGCGGGGGCCTTAAGGACGCAGTACTTC
CDR3: CASSTSAGALRTQYF

J: TRBJ2-1
D: -
V: TRBV2
size: once
DNA: TGTGCCAGCAGTGGACCCACCGGGACACGGTACAATGAGCAGTTCTTC
CDR3: CASSGPTGTRYNEQFF

J: TRBJ1-5
D: -
V: TRBV12-5
size: -
DNA: TGTGCTAGTGGTTGGACTGGACGGGATAGCAATCAGCCCCAGCATTTT
CDR3: CASGWTGRDSNQPQHF

J: TRBJ1-1
D: TRBD1
V: TRBV2
size: -
DNA: TGTGCCAGCATCAGGGGGGCAGAAGTCGCTGAAGCTTTCTTT
CDR3: CASIRGAEVAEAFF

J: TRBJ2-5
D: TRBD2
V: TRBV24-1
size: -
DNA: TGTGCCACCAGTGATCAGCGGGGGGCCCTCCAAGAGACCCAGTACTTC
CDR3: CATSDQRGALQETQYF

J: TRBJ1-6
D: TRBD1
V: TRBV19
size: -
DNA: TGTGCCAGTAGGGAAAACAGGGGGCTGACCTATAATTCACCCCTCCACTTT
CDR3: CASRENRGLTYNSPLHF

J: TRBJ2-7
D: TRBD2
V: TRBV27
size: -
DNA: TGTGCCAGCAGCTTCGGGACTAGCGGGGCCTACGAGCAGTACTTC
CDR3: CASSFGTSGAYEQYF

J: TRBJ2-3
D: -
V: TRBV19
size: once
DNA: TGTGCCAGTAAGGTGAACAGGGGCACAGATACGCAGTATTTT
CDR3: CASKVNRGTDTQYF

J: TRBJ1-1
D: -
V: TRBV20-1
size: -
DNA: TGCAGTGCTAGAGGGGCATCCGAAGCTTTCTTT
CDR3: CSARGASEAFF

J: TRBJ2-7
D: TRBD2
V: TRBV5-6
size: once
DNA: TGTGCCAGCAGCTGGGGACTAGCGGCTTACGAGCAGTACTTC
CDR3: CASSWGLAAYEQYF

J: TRBJ1-2
D: -
V: TRBV12-3/TRBV12-4
size: -
DNA: TGTGCCAGCAGCAAGACAAGGTGGAATGGCTACACCTTC
CDR3: CASSKTRWNGYTF

J: TRBJ2-7
D: TRBD2
V: TRBV19
size: -
DNA: TGTGCCAGTAGTGCCCTTCGGGGGGGCTCCTACGAGCAGTACTTC
CDR3: CASSALRGGSYEQYF

J: TRBJ2-3
D: -
V: TRBV7-2
size: -
DNA: TGTGCCAGCAGCTTAGGCGGGGAGAACACAGATACGCAGTATTTT
CDR3: CASSLGGENTDTQYF

J: TRBJ2-5
D: -
V: TRBV5-1
size: once
DNA: TGCGCCAGCAGCTTGGTGGGGGGAGAGACCCAGTACTTC
CDR3: CASSLVGGETQYF

J: TRBJ1-5
D: TRBD1
V: TRBV7-6
size: -
DNA: TGTGCCAGCAGCTTAGAACAGGGGGAGAGCAATCAGCCCCAGCATTTT
CDR3: CASSLEQGESNQPQHF